This T cell receptor beta chain was captured by sequencing in a study of regulatory T cells in long-lasting Graves disease. About the study: The definition of persistent Graves' disease was over 5 years of antithyroid drugs with positive TSH receptor antibodies. Findings and caveats of the study: Persistent disease exhibited a predilection for TRBV28, TRBJ1-2 and TRBJ2-5.

As to time point: persistent/refractory GD, antithyroid drugs over 5 years with positive TRAb. Scientists built the TCR library using RNA that was extracted from PBMCs. The authors drew approximately 8.1 milliliters of peripheral blood into EDTA tubes. This CDR3 region has 13 residues. V lost 7 bases and J 4 bases, leaving 16 bases between the germline ends. The germline V gene encodes CDR1 SQVTM and CDR2 ANQGSEA. Points on this clonotype: What it recognizes is unknown.

Combining iRepertoire HTBI primers with Arm-PCR of CDR3 regions, the authors built TCR beta libraries. The authors' processing: Among the samples, roughly 61 TRBV and around 15 TRBJ segments were identified. Via MiXCR, TCRdb re-called the multiplex PCR reads, giving one row per CDR3 protein. TCRdb's processing, not the authors', yielded these V and J calls. The sample holds under 500,000 distinct CDR3 sequences; roughly 20% are singletons and the top ten take 7.8%. Specimen: peripheral blood mononuclear cells (PBMCs), collected when the disease was refractory, from a patient treated with antithyroid drugs. The clonotype originates from a female donor with Graves disease. V gene TRBV29-1 combines with J gene TRBJ2-5; D call uncertain. CDR3 sequence (DNA): TGCAGCGGAGCAAGGGCCAATCCAGAGACCCAGTACTTC. Translated, it gives CSGARANPETQYF.